The sequence of this T cell receptor beta chain was determined in a study of tumor-infiltrating lymphocytes in primary liver carcinoma. Regarding the study as a whole: Overlap between tumor regions exceeded overlap of tumor with adjacent tissue or blood. Just around 8-25% of top clones spanned all five tumor regions.

Trimming at V came to 4 bases and at J to 2 bases, leaving 12 bases not matched to a gene. The length of the CDR3 is 18 residues. Germline V gene lookup returns CDR1 SGHAT and CDR2 FQNNGV. Each 20-30 mg portion of unsorted bulk tissue served as the source for co-extraction of RNA and DNA. Total RNA amounting to 500 ng was the source from which TCR beta cDNA was made with a constant-region primer. A slightly modified ARM-PCR protocol with three nested multiplex PCR rounds produced these TCR beta libraries. Use of TRBV1-TRBV30 forward primers with a C-beta reverse primer characterized the first two PCR rounds, which lasted about 10 cycles each. Each CDR3 protein gets one entry after TCRdb re-called the multiplex PCR reads with MiXCR. The sample shows under 200,000 distinct CDR3 sequences, 85% of them seen only once. Details on this clonotype: The target antigen is unknown.

The V and J genes are TRBV11-2 and TRBJ2-3; 10 nucleotides align to TRBD2. Material for sequencing was tumor tissue from primary liver carcinoma. The receptor's source is a man aged 35-49 years with primary liver carcinoma and hepatitis B virus infection. The CDR3, as DNA: TGTGCCAGCAGCTGGCCCTCCGGTAGCGGGGGGTACACAGATACGCAGTATTTT. Translation gives CASSWPSGSGGYTDTQYF.